This T cell receptor (beta chain) was identified in a study of cytomegalovirus exposure and HLA in healthy donors. Vbeta (60) and Jbeta (13) primers were used in the PCR. This table comes from immunoSEQ multiplex PCR, and its TCRdb copy is limited to in-frame clones, with some not included. The table shows a few hundred thousand clones, with 75% to 90% occurring only once. This CDR3 is 15 amino acids long. Germline CDR1 and CDR2: MNHEY and SMNVEV (reference sequence). The J segment lost 6 bases and the V segment lost 6 bases, leaving 12 bases of the junction unmatched. Sequencing was done on a sample of PBMCs. The receptor comes from a girl aged 2 to 9 in good health and CMV-seronegative. The chain couples TRBV27 to TRBJ2-7, with TRBD2 matching 9 bases. Written as DNA, the CDR3 is TGTGCCAGCAGCAGAATAGCGGGAGACGGTCGCGAGCAGTACTTC. Amino acid sequence: CASSRIAGDGREQYF.